Detailed here is one T cell receptor beta chain. Its cognate antigen is unknown. This sample was included in a study of beta chain features in type 1 diabetes. Reverse transcribing all isolated RNA meant expressed TCRB transcripts were sequenced. About 3.7 million reads on average were seen across naive, central memory and regulatory T cell samples. Sequencing used immunoSEQ multiplex PCR; TCRdb keeps in-frame clones, though not all of them. This sample has around 15,000 clones, with more than 65% found just once. General study results and limits: Type 1 diabetes patients showed a moderate but significant shortening of TCRB CDR3s in all four CD4+ subsets. VDJ junctions in type 1 diabetes patients carried more deletions and fewer insertions.

CDR1 and CDR2 (germline): MNHEY, SMNVEV (reference sequence). V lost 5 bases to trimming and J lost 4 bases, with 16 bases between them. The CDR3 runs 15 residues. The chain combines TRBV27 with TRBJ2-3; maybe TRBD1 (6 bases). Sequencing used Tregs from blood. This TCR derives from a man aged 30 to 39 with type 1 diabetes. This CDR3 is CASSPHGTPPDTQYF. CDR3 bases: TGTGCCAGCAGTCCGCACGGGACACCACCAGATACGCAGTATTTT.